These 30 T cell receptor beta chains were sequenced from one sample in a study of blood T cell repertoires in COVID-19. The repertoire was sequenced with immunoSEQ multiplex PCR; TCRdb's copy has only in-frame clones and lacks some. This table has fewer than 90,000 clones, about 87% appearing once. The sample comprised peripheral blood. These receptors were collected from a woman older than 75 with active COVID-19.

This chain links TRBV7-3 with TRBJ2-1, with 8 nucleotides matching TRBD1. The length of the CDR3 is 15 residues. The germline V gene encodes CDR1 SGHTA and CDR2 FQGTGA. J was trimmed by 1 base and V by 5 bases; bases with no gene match: 4. In nucleotides, the CDR3 is TGTGCCAGCAGCGCTGACAGGGGATCCTACAATGAGCAGTTCTTC. Translation: CASSADRGSYNEQFF.

The chain has TRBV28 and TRBJ1-5; D may be TRBD1 (6 bases). This CDR3 spans 16 amino acids. Germline V gene lookup returns CDR1 MDHEN and CDR2 SYDVKM. The germline V and J ends were trimmed by 3 bases and 7 bases, with 19 bases remaining between them. CDR3 residues: CASSFRGQFPAQPQHF. DNA of the CDR3: TGTGCCAGCAGTTTCCGGGGACAATTCCCAGCGCAGCCCCAGCATTTT.

The chain links TRBV18 to TRBJ2-7, with 7 bases that match TRBD1. There are 14 residues in the CDR3. V lost 8 bases and J lost 0; bases outside the gene matches: 7. Germline CDR1 reads KGHSH; CDR2 reads LQKENI. The CDR3 sequence is CASATGTSSYEQYF. CDR3 DNA sequence: TGTGCCAGCGCGACAGGGACGAGCTCCTACGAGCAGTACTTC.

The V and J genes are TRBV7-3 and TRBJ2-3; no reliable D call. Between the trimmed V and J ends, which lost 5 bases and 4 bases, there was a span of 7 bases. There are 12 residues in the CDR3. Per germline, CDR1 SGHTA and CDR2 FQGTGA. This CDR3 is CASSPRPDTQYF. The CDR3 DNA sequence: TGTGCCAGCAGCCCCAGGCCAGATACGCAGTATTTT. Complete variable domain (other parts from reference TRBV7-3 and TRBJ2-3): GAGVSQTPSNKVTEKGKYVELRCDPISGHTALYWYRQSLGQGPEFLIYFQGTGAADDSGLPNDRFFAVRPEGSVSTLKIQRTERGDSAVYLCASSPRPDTQYFGPGTRLTVL.

This clone was recorded only once. The rearrangement uses TRBV4-1 and TRBJ2-7, with 7 nucleotides matching TRBD2. The CDR3 spans 16 residues. The germline V gene encodes CDR1 MGHRA and CDR2 YSYEKL. The junction had 9 bases not matched to a gene; V was cut back by 2 bases and J by 2 bases. This chain's CDR3 is CASSQTHAGVPYEQYF. Here the CDR3 DNA reads TGCGCCAGCAGCCAAACTCATGCGGGAGTCCCCTACGAGCAGTACTTC.

This clone was recorded a few times. The chain employs TRBV15 and TRBJ1-2; tentatively, D is TRBD1 (5 bases). Deletions cut 2 bases from V and 1 base from J, with 8 bases between. The CDR3 runs 14 residues. CDR1 and CDR2 (germline): LNHNV, YYDKDF (reference sequence). The CDR3 spells CATSRRGVNYGYTF. The CDR3 region has the DNA TGTGCCACCAGCAGACGGGGGGTTAACTATGGCTACACCTTC.

This sequence joins TRBV5-1 and TRBJ2-5; 9 bases fit TRBD1. Germline trimming cut 5 bases from V and 5 bases from J; bases unmatched to any gene: 13. CDR1 is SGHRS, CDR2 YFSETQ, per germline. The CDR3 length is 16 residues. This CDR3 is CASSPAPTGGSETQYF. CDR3 DNA sequence: TGCGCCAGCAGTCCTGCACCGACAGGGGGGAGCGAGACCCAGTACTTC. Full variable domain (outside the CDR3, taken from reference TRBV5-1 and TRBJ2-5): KAGVTQTPRYLIKTRGQQVTLSCSPISGHRSVSWYQQTPGQGLQFLFEYFSETQRNKGNFPGRFSGRQFSNSRSEMNVSTLELGDSALYLCASSPAPTGGSETQYFGPGTRLLVL.

The V and J genes are TRBV5-1 and TRBJ1-2; D is uncertain. Germline CDR1 is SGHRS and CDR2 is YFSETQ. Trimming removed 5 bases from V and 5 bases from J, with 13 bases in between. This CDR3 has 13 amino acids. The CDR3 spells CASRESGPYGYTF. In DNA form, the CDR3 reads TGCGCCAGCAGAGAGTCAGGTCCGTATGGCTACACCTTC.

The chain uses TRBV5-4 and TRBJ2-5, with 7 bases matching TRBD1. J was trimmed by 3 bases and V by 4 bases; bases with no gene match: 3. The CDR3 extends over 13 amino acids. Germline CDR1 SGHNT, CDR2 YYREEE (reference sequence). CDR3: CASSEQGKETQYF. CDR3 sequence (DNA): TGTGCCAGCAGCGAACAGGGGAAAGAGACCCAGTACTTC.

The count of this clone is one. The chain recombines TRBV7-9 with TRBJ2-7, with D possibly being TRBD2 (5 bases). CDR3 length: 12 residues. Trimming left V 3 bases short and J 12 bases short, with 15 bases between. From germline, CDR1 is SEHNR and CDR2 FQNEAQ (reference sequence). The CDR3 nucleotides read TGTGCCAGCAGCTTGGGGAGCGGTCCTGGGTACTTC. This translates into CASSLGSGPGYF. Full variable domain (remainder filled in from reference TRBV7-9 and TRBJ2-7): DTGVSQNPRHKITKRGQNVTFRCDPISEHNRLYWYRQTLGQGPEFLTYFQNEAQLEKSRLLSDRFSAERPKGSFSTLEIQRTEQGDSAMYLCASSLGSGPGYFGPGTRLTVT.

The chain recombines TRBV19 with TRBJ1-2, with D possibly being TRBD1 (6 bases). This CDR3 spans 15 amino acids. In germline, CDR1 is LNHDA, CDR2 SQIVND (reference sequence). V was trimmed by 7 bases and J by 4 bases, leaving 19 bases between them. The CDR3 sequence: CASNPGQNFLYGYTF. The CDR3 nucleotides read TGTGCCAGTAACCCAGGACAGAACTTCCTCTATGGCTACACCTTC.

This chain links TRBV25-1 with TRBJ1-5; 8 bases are shared with TRBD1. This CDR3 has 16 amino acids. In germline, CDR1 is MGHDK, CDR2 SYGVNS. V was clipped by 4 bases and J by 5 bases; unmatched bases: 10. CDR3 sequence (DNA): TGTGCCAGCAGTGGACTGCAGGGGGCTGACGATCAGCCCCAGCATTTT. Its protein is CASSGLQGADDQPQHF.

The chain joins TRBV25-1 to TRBJ2-1; possibly TRBD1 for D (6 bases). The CDR3 covers 16 residues. V was clipped by 3 bases and J by 10 bases, with 22 bases between them. Germline CDR1 reads MGHDK; CDR2 reads SYGVNS. The CDR3 sequence is CASSDLGQGHFGEQFF. The CDR3 DNA is TGTGCCAGCAGTGATCTGGGACAAGGACATTTTGGGGAGCAGTTCTTC.

V gene TRBV7-2 combines with J gene TRBJ2-1; D uncertain. V lost 3 bases and J 0 bases, leaving 12 bases between the germline ends. The CDR3 has 16 amino acids. Germline CDR1 is SGHTA and CDR2 is FQGNSA. The CDR3: CASSLNPVSSYNEQFF. Written as DNA, the CDR3 is TGTGCCAGCAGCTTGAACCCCGTCAGCTCCTACAATGAGCAGTTCTTC.

J is TRBJ1-1 and V is TRBV19, with 10 bases aligning to TRBD1. Losses at the gene ends were 3 bases for V and 3 bases for J; bases not matched to a gene: 4. The CDR3 runs 15 residues. CDR1 is LNHDA, CDR2 SQIVND, per germline (reference sequence). For the CDR3, the DNA is TGTGCCAGTAGTATTGCGGGGACAGGGGACACTGAAGCTTTCTTT. The encoded protein is CASSIAGTGDTEAFF.

The sample holds a few counts of this clone. The chain carries TRBV6-5 and TRBJ2-2, with TRBD1 matching over 9 bases. Germline CDR1 reads MNHEY; CDR2 reads SVGAGI. Trimming cost V 7 bases and J 8 bases; bases outside gene matches: 11. This CDR3 region has 15 residues. CDR3 nucleotides: TGTGCCAGCACTAGGGGTACAGGGGGCAAGGGGGAGCTGTTTTTT. This sequence encodes CASTRGTGGKGELFF.

The chain carries TRBV10-3 and TRBJ2-1; 10 bases are a match to TRBD2. This CDR3 contains 15 residues. Germline V lookup: CDR1 ENHRY, CDR2 SYGVKD. V shed 9 bases and J 9 bases; nucleotides not matched to a gene: 14. The CDR3 loop is CAISSGSLQGSEQFF. CDR3 DNA: TGTGCCATTTCTAGCGGGAGTCTCCAGGGTAGTGAGCAGTTCTTC.

V gene TRBV27 combines with J gene TRBJ2-4; 14 nucleotides agree with TRBD2. V shed 7 bases, J shed 6 bases, and the junction held 14 bases outside the gene matches. Germline CDR1 MNHEY, CDR2 SMNVEV (reference sequence). CDR3 length: 18 residues. CDR3 sequence reads: CASTPLGTSGRRGNIQYF. CDR3 in DNA: TGTGCCAGCACCCCCCTCGGGACTAGCGGGAGACGGGGAAACATTCAGTACTTC.

This clone was picked up one time. The genes are TRBV14 and TRBJ2-3, with 9 bases matching TRBD2. The CDR3 is 16 residues long. Germline V CDR1 and CDR2: SGHDN, FVKESK. Trimming at V came to 3 bases and at J to 3 bases, leaving 7 bases not matched to a gene. CDR3 nucleotide sequence: TGTGCCAGCAGCCATAGACTAGCGGCTACGACAGATACGCAGTATTTT. As protein: CASSHRLAATTDTQYF. The full variable domain, in which reference TRBV14 and TRBJ2-3 provide the parts outside the CDR3, is EAGVTQFPSHSVIEKGQTVTLRCDPISGHDNLYWYRRVMGKEIKFLLHFVKESKQDESGMPNNRFLAERTGGTYSTLKVQPAELEDSGVYFCASSHRLAATTDTQYFGPGTRLTVL.

In DNA, the CDR3 is TGTGCCAGCAGTAACCGGGACAGGGTTTTCTCACCCCTCCACTTT. It codes for CASSNRDRVFSPLHF. The V call is TRBV6-2 or TRBV6-3, the J call TRBJ1-6; 9 nucleotides match TRBD1. Germline CDR1 and CDR2: MNHEY and SVGEGT. The junction had 9 bases not matched to a gene; V was cut back by 5 bases and J by 10 bases. The CDR3 totals 15 residues.

CDR3 nucleotides: TGTGCCAGCAGTTTGTGGACTCGAGGTGAAGCTTTCTTT. Amino acids: CASSLWTRGEAFF. The V gene is TRBV28, the J gene TRBJ1-1; D is undetermined. V was cut by 3 bases and J by 7 bases, with 12 bases left in between. The germline CDR1 and CDR2 sequences are MDHEN and SYDVKM. The CDR3 contains 13 residues. Combining the CDR3 with reference TRBV28 and TRBJ1-1 gives the whole variable domain DVKVTQSSRYLVKRTGEKVFLECVQDMDHENMFWYRQDPGLGLRLIYFSYDVKMKEKGDIPEGYSVSREKKERFSLILESASTNQTSMYLCASSLWTRGEAFFGQGTRLTVV.

V is TRBV19 and J is TRBJ2-3, with TRBD1 matching 10 bases. This CDR3 has 17 residues. Germline V gene data show CDR1 as LNHDA and CDR2 as SQIVND (reference sequence). J was trimmed by 2 bases and V by 0 bases; bases with no gene match: 5. CDR3 sequence (DNA): TGTGCCAGTAGTATAGAGTGGGACAGGGGACTCACAGATACGCAGTATTTT. Translation gives CASSIEWDRGLTDTQYF. Full variable domain (remainder filled in from reference TRBV19 and TRBJ2-3): DGGITQSPKYLFRKEGQNVTLSCEQNLNHDAMYWYRQDPGQGLRLIYYSQIVNDFQKGDIAEGYSVSREKKESFPLTVTSAQKNPTAFYLCASSIEWDRGLTDTQYFGPGTRLTVL.

The genes are TRBV7-2 and TRBJ2-3; 14 bases fit TRBD2. CDR3 length equals 19 residues. The V gene end was trimmed by 5 bases and the J gene end by 0 bases; junction bases not matched to a gene: 10. CDR1 is SGHTA and CDR2 is FQGNSA in the germline V gene. The CDR3 is CASSPGLAGGQPSTDTQYF. The CDR3 coding sequence is TGTGCCAGCAGCCCCGGACTAGCGGGAGGTCAACCTAGCACAGATACGCAGTATTTT.

This chain links TRBV6-5 with TRBJ2-2; 7 nucleotides agree with TRBD1. V trimming: 4 bases; J trimming: 5 bases; junction bases outside the gene matches: 7. Germline values: CDR1 MNHEY, CDR2 SVGAGI. CDR3 length equals 15 residues. The CDR3 coding sequence is TGTGCCAGCAGTTCTCCGGGACAGAAAACCGGGGAGCTGTTTTTT. Its translation: CASSSPGQKTGELFF.

In its sample, this clone was seen once. The V and J genes are TRBV5-5 and TRBJ1-4; unclear D gene. The CDR3 has 12 amino acids. The V end was cut by 4 bases, the J end by 5 bases, with 6 bases between. Germline V CDR1 and CDR2: SGHKS, YYEKEE (reference sequence). For the CDR3, the DNA is TGTGCCAGCAGCGTACTCAATGAAAAACTGTTTTTT. Its translation: CASSVLNEKLFF.

V is TRBV7-2 and J is TRBJ2-2; possible D gene TRBD1, 6 bases. The length of the CDR3 is 14 residues. Trimming cost V 4 bases and J 3 bases, with 9 bases left between them. Per the germline V gene, CDR1 is SGHTA and CDR2 is FQGNSA. In DNA, the CDR3 is TGTGCCAGCAGCTCTAACAGGGACACCGGGGAGCTGTTTTTT. It yields the protein CASSSNRDTGELFF.

V gene TRBV4-1 combines with J gene TRBJ2-1; 11 positions match TRBD2. V lost 1 base to trimming and J lost 4 bases; unmatched junction nucleotides: 3. The germline gives CDR1 MGHRA, CDR2 YSYEKL. The CDR3 is made up of 16 amino acids. The chain's CDR3 is CASSQGLAGPYNEQFF. The CDR3 DNA sequence: TGCGCCAGCAGCCAAGGACTAGCGGGACCATACAATGAGCAGTTCTTC.

The rearrangement joins TRBV7-9 to TRBJ2-5; perhaps TRBD1 as D (6 bases). The V end lost 6 bases, the J end lost 5 bases, and 19 bases lay between the germline ends. The CDR3 has 15 amino acids. Germline CDR1 SEHNR, CDR2 FQNEAQ (reference sequence). The CDR3 loop is CASRQGRNPLETQYF. CDR3 DNA sequence: TGTGCCAGCAGACAGGGTCGAAACCCCCTGGAGACCCAGTACTTC.

J is TRBJ1-1 and V is TRBV12-3 or TRBV12-4; a possible D gene is TRBD1 (6 bases). This CDR3 region has 13 residues. Trimming took off 6 bases at V and 6 bases at J, with 14 bases between the two ends. CDR3 residues: CASSHSGVAEAFF. The DNA of the CDR3 is TGTGCCAGCAGCCATTCAGGGGTCGCTGAAGCTTTCTTT.

The J gene is TRBJ1-6, the V gene TRBV11-2, with D possibly TRBD1 on 5 matching bases. Deletions cut 4 bases from V and 5 bases from J, with 9 bases between. This CDR3 contains 14 residues. The germline gives CDR1 SGHAT, CDR2 FQNNGV. The CDR3 DNA is TGTGCCAGCAGCTGGTGGGGGGATAATTCACCCCTCCACTTT. Translation: CASSWWGDNSPLHF.